This TCR beta chain was sequenced during a study of blood T cell repertoires in COVID-19. For the study at large: PBMCs, B-cell-depleted T cells, or T cells provided the cDNA or gDNA that made up the material.

Profiling relied on immunoSEQ multiplex PCR, and the TCRdb table lists in-frame clones only, not all of them. The table records 65,000 to 85,000 clones, approximately 86% of them present only once. The CDR3 spans 14 residues. Sequences were obtained from peripheral blood. This receptor was taken from a man older than 75 with COVID-19, enrolled during active disease. The chain employs TRBV21-1 and TRBJ1-1; the table's D gene call, TRBD1, was not cross checked with the DNA. TRBV21-1 is termed a pseudogene. The CDR3 nucleotides are TGTGCCAGCAGCCCCCGGACACAGAACACTGAAGCTTTCTTT. Residues: CASSPRTQNTEAFF.